The clone carrying this TCR beta chain was counted at least ten times. The lymph nodes were axillary draining lymph nodes from breast cancer patients. A single record per CDR3 protein comes from TCRdb applying MiXCR to the multiplex PCR reads. The table has some 120,000 distinct CDR3 sequences, 21% seen once. V lost 4 bases to trimming and J lost 6 bases; unmatched junction nucleotides: 8. Per the germline V gene, CDR1 is SGHNT and CDR2 is YYREEE (reference sequence). The CDR3 is 15 amino acids. This sample stems from a study of breast tumors, draining lymph nodes, adjacent tissues. The specimen sequenced was axillary lymph node tissue. The chain combines TRBV5-4 with TRBJ2-7; 12 nucleotides align to TRBD2. This TCR was sampled from a female donor with breast cancer. Some clones in this sample may be carry-over from other donors' samples. In nucleotides, the CDR3 is TGTGCCAGCAGCCCCACGACTAGCGGGAGAAGCGAGCAGTACTTC. Protein: CASSPTTSGRSEQYF.